A selection of T cell receptor beta chains follows, all from one sample in a study of blood T cell repertoires in COVID-19. Sequencing was performed with immunoSEQ multiplex PCR; in TCRdb, only in-frame clones are kept and a portion is missing. The sample consists of some 380,000 clones, approximately 86% of them appearing once. The sample comprised PBMCs or T cells enriched from blood (not recorded which). All receptors come from a woman aged 40 to 49 with acute COVID-19. Each CDR3 is given with its conserved first and last residue. D genes are given only for firm matches. Clone size is stated in some rows and not others, as once, few, many or a class when expanded.

J	D	size	V	CDR3	DNA
TRBJ2-3	TRBD2	.	TRBV5-4	CASSLAASGVTDTQYF	TGTGCCAGCAGCTTGGCGGCTAGCGGGGTCACAGATACGCAGTATTTT
TRBJ2-3	.	once	TRBV7-8	CASSLLQGFTDTQYF	TGTGCCAGCAGCTTACTACAGGGCTTCACAGATACGCAGTATTTT
TRBJ2-3	TRBD2	.	TRBV7-9	CASSHTSGYTDTQYF	TGTGCCAGCAGTCATACTAGCGGCTACACAGATACGCAGTATTTT
TRBJ2-3	TRBD1	.	TRBV5-4	CASSKPGTGSTDTQYF	TGTGCCAGCAGCAAGCCCGGGACAGGGAGCACAGATACGCAGTATTTT
TRBJ1-2	.	.	TRBV3-1/TRBV3-2	CASSSAGWGYTF	TGTGCCAGCAGCTCCGCAGGGTGGGGCTACACCTTC
TRBJ1-5	TRBD1	.	TRBV5-8	CASSLAGQVIQPQHF	TGTGCCAGCAGCTTGGCGGGACAGGTAATTCAGCCCCAGCATTTT
TRBJ2-3	TRBD2	once	TRBV3-1/TRBV3-2	CASSQRAGGADTQYF	TGTGCCAGCAGCCAAAGGGCGGGGGGTGCAGATACGCAGTATTTT
TRBJ1-4	.	.	TRBV7-9	CASSLASINEKLFF	TGTGCCAGCAGCTTAGCGTCCATTAATGAAAAACTGTTTTTT
TRBJ1-1	.	.	TRBV27	CASSLTPGRNTEAFF	TGTGCCAGCAGTTTAACTCCAGGGCGGAACACTGAAGCTTTCTTT
TRBJ2-3	.	once	TRBV19	CASSKRGTSTDTQYF	TGTGCCAGTAGTAAACGCGGGACCAGCACAGATACGCAGTATTTT
TRBJ1-1	.	.	TRBV5-1	CASSFTGRNTEAFF	TGCGCCAGCAGCTTTACCGGGAGGAACACTGAAGCTTTCTTT
TRBJ1-1	.	few	TRBV5-5	CASSLSQGRTEAFF	TGTGCCAGCAGCTTATCACAGGGCCGGACTGAAGCTTTCTTT
TRBJ1-2	.	.	TRBV11-2	CASSFVFSWEGRDYGYTF	TGTGCCAGCAGCTTCGTATTTTCCTGGGAGGGGAGGGACTATGGCTACACCTTC
TRBJ2-1	TRBD2	.	TRBV18	CASSSTLRLAGGGGEQFF	TGTGCCAGCTCATCTACACTCCGACTAGCGGGGGGCGGCGGTGAGCAGTTCTTC
TRBJ2-7	.	.	TRBV27	CASRGQGAYEQYF	TGTGCCAGCAGAGGGCAGGGTGCCTACGAGCAGTACTTC
TRBJ1-3	TRBD1	.	TRBV4-2	CASSPEDHRGQIGNTIYF	TGTGCCAGCAGCCCCGAAGATCACAGGGGGCAAATTGGAAACACCATATATTTT
TRBJ1-3	.	.	TRBV5-6	CASSFEGSGNTIYF	TGTGCCAGCAGCTTTGAGGGTTCTGGAAACACCATATATTTT
TRBJ2-1	TRBD1	once	TRBV9	CASSTGTGYNEQFF	TGTGCCAGCAGCACAGGGACAGGCTACAATGAGCAGTTCTTC
TRBJ2-2	TRBD1	.	TRBV19	CASSLSPGQGANTGELFF	TGTGCCAGTAGTCTTTCTCCAGGACAGGGGGCGAACACCGGGGAGCTGTTTTTT
TRBJ2-7	.	.	TRBV20-1	CSAIQGYEQYF	TGCAGTGCTATCCAGGGATACGAGCAGTACTTC
TRBJ1-5	TRBD1	.	TRBV25-1	CASSSGTGEQPQHF	TGTGCCAGCAGCTCCGGGACAGGAGAGCAGCCCCAGCATTTT
TRBJ2-7	TRBD1	.	TRBV7-6	CASSTRQGAYEQYF	TGTGCCAGCAGCACCAGACAGGGGGCTTACGAGCAGTACTTC
TRBJ2-5	.	.	TRBV5-1	CASSFGAQGKVETQYF	TGCGCCAGCAGCTTTGGGGCCCAGGGGAAAGTTGAGACCCAGTACTTC
TRBJ2-2	.	.	TRBV2	CASRRQVAGELFF	TGTGCCAGCAGGCGACAGGTAGCCGGGGAGCTGTTTTTT